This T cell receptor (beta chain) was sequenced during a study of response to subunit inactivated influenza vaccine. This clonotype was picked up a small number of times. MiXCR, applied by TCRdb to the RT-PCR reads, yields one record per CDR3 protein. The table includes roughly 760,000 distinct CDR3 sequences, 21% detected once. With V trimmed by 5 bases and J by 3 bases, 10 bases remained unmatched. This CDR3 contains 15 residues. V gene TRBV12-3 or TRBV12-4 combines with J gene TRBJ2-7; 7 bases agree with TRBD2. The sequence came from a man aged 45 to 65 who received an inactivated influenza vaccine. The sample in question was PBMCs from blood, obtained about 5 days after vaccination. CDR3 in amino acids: CASSPPGEGIYEQYF. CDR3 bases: TGTGCCAGCAGTCCCCCGGGGGAGGGGATCTACGAGCAGTACTTC.